One T cell receptor beta chain is described in this entry. Sequenced by immunoSEQ multiplex PCR; TCRdb stores in-frame clones only, minus some. The table lists about 50,000 clones, roughly 88% of them singletons. This specimen belongs to a study of blood T cell repertoires in COVID-19. For the study at large: Specimens from acute and convalescent COVID-19 originated in the United States, Italy and Spain.

CDR1 is MNHEY, CDR2 SMNVEV, per germline (reference sequence). The V end lost 3 bases, the J end lost 6 bases, and 12 bases lay between the germline ends. This CDR3 comprises 13 residues. The genes are TRBV27 and TRBJ2-7; D ambiguous. The sequence was obtained from a human donor in a cohort sampled during active COVID-19. The material sequenced was peripheral blood. DNA for the CDR3: TGTGCCAGCAGTTTTGCCTTTCCTAGCGAGCAGTACTTC. This codes for CASSFAFPSEQYF.